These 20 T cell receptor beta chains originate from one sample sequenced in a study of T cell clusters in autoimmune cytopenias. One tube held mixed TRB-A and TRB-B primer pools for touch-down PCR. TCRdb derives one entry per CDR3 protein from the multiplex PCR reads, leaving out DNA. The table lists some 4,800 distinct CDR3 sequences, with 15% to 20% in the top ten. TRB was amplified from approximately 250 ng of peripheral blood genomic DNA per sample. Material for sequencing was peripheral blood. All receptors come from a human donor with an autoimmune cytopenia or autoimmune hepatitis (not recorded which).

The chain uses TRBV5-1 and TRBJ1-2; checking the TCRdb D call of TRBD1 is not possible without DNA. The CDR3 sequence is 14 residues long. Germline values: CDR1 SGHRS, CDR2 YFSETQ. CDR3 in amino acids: CASSLQGTNYGYTF.

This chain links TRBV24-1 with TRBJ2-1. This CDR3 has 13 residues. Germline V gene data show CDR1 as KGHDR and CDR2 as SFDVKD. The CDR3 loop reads CATSESSYNEQFF.

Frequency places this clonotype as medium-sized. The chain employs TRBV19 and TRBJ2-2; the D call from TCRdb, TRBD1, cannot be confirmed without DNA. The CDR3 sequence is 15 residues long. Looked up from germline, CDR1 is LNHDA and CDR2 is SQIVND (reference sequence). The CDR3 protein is CASSRTGLDPGELFF.

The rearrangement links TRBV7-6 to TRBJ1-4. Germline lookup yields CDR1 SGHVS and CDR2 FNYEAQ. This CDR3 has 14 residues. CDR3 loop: CASSFGPSNEKLFF.

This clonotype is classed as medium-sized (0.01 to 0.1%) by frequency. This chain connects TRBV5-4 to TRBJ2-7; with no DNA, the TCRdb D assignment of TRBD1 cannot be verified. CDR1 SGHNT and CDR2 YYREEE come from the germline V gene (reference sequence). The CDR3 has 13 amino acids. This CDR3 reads CASSFMGGREQYF.

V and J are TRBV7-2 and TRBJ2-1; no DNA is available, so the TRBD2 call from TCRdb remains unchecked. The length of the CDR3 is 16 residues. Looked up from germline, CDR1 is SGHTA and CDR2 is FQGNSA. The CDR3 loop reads CASSFRGGFSYNEQFF.

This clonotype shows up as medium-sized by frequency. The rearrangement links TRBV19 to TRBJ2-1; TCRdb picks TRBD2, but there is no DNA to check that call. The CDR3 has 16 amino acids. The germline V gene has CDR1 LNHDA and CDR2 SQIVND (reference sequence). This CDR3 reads CASSGRGAGKRNEQFF.

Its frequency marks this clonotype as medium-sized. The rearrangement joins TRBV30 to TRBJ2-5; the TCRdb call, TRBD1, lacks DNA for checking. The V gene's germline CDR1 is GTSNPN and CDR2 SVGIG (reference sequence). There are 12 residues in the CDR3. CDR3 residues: CAWDSFQETQYF.

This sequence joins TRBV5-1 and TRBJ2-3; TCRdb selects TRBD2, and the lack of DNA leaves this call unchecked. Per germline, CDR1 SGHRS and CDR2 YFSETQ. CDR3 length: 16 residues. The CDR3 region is CASSPGLAVDTDTQYF.

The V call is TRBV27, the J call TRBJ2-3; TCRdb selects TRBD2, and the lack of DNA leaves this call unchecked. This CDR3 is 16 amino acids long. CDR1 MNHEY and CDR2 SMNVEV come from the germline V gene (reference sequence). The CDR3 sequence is CASSSVGRRNTDTQYF.

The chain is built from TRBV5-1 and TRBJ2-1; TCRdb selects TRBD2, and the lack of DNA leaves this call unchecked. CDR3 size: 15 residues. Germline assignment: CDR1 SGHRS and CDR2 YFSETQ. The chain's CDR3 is CASTIYGGADNEQFF.

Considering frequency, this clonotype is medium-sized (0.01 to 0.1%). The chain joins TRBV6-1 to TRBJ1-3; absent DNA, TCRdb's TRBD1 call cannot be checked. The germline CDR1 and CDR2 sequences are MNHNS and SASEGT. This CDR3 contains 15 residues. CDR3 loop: CASMTGDRVGNTIYF.

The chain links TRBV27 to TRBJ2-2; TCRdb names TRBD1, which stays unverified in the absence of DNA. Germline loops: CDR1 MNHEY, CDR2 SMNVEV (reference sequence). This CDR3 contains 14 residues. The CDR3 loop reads CASSLGTPPGELFF.

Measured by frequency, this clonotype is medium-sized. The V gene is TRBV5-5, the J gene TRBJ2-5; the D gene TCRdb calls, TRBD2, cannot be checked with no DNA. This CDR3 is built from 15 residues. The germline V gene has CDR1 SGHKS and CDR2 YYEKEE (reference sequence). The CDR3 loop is CASSAGLAGVETQYF.

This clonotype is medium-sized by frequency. CDR3 residues: CASSRQGANTEAFF. This sequence joins TRBV6-5 and TRBJ1-1; TCRdb selects TRBD1, and the lack of DNA leaves this call unchecked. The CDR3 is 14 amino acids. Germline V gene lookup returns CDR1 MNHEY and CDR2 SVGAGI.

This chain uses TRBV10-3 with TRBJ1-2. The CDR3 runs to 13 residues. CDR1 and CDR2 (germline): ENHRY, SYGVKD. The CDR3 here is CAITKADNYGYTF.

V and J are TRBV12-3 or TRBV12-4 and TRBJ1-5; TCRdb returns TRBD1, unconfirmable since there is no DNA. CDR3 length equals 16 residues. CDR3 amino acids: CASSTAGEDSNQPQHF.

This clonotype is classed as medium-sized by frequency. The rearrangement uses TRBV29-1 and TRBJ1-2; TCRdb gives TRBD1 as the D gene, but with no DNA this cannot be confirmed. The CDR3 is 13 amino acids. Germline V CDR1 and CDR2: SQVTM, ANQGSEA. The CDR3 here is CSVVGQGFYGYTF.

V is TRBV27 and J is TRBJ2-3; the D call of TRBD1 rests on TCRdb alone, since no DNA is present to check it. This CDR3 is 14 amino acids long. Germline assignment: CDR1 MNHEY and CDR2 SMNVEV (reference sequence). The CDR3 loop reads CASSRTGGGDTQYF.

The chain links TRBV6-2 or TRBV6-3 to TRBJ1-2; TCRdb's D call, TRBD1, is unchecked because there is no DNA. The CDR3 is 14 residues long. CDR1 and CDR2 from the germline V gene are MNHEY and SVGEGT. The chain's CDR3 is CASTYGDRNYGYTF.